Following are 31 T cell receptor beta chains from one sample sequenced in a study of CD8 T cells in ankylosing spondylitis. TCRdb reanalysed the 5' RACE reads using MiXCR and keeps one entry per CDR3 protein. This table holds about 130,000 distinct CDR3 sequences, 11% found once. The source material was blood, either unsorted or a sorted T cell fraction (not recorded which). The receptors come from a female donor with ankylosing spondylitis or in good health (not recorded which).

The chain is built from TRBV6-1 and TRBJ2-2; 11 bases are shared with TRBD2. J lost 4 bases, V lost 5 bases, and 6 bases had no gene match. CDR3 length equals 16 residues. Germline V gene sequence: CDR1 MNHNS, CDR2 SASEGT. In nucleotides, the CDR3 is TGTGCCAGCAGTACCTTAGCGGGAGGGCCCACCGGGGAGCTGTTTTTT. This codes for CASSTLAGGPTGELFF.

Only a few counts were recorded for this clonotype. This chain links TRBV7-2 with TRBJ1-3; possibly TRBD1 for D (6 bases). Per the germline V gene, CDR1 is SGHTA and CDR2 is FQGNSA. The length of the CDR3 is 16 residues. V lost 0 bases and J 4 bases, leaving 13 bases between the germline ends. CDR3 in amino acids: CASSLAHIGTGNTIYF. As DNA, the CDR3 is TGTGCCAGCAGCTTAGCGCATATCGGGACAGGAAACACCATATATTTT. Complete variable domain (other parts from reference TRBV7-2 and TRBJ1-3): GAGVSQSPSNKVTEKGKDVELRCDPISGHTALYWYRQSLGQGLEFLIYFQGNSAPDKSGLPSDRFSAERTGGSVSTLTIQRTQQEDSAVYLCASSLAHIGTGNTIYFGEGSWLTVV.

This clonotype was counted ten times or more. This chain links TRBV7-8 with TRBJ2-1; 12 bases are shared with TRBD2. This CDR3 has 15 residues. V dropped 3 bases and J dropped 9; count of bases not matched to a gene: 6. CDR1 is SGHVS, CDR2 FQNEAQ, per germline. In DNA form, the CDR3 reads TGTGCCAGCAGCTTCTTGACTAGCGGGAGTTTTGAGCAGTTCTTC. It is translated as CASSFLTSGSFEQFF. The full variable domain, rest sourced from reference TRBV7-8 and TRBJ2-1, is GAGVSQSPRYKVAKRGQDVALRCDPISGHVSLFWYQQALGQGPEFLTYFQNEAQLDKSGLPSDRFFAERPEGSVSTLKIQRTQQEDSAVYLCASSFLTSGSFEQFFGPGTRLTVL.

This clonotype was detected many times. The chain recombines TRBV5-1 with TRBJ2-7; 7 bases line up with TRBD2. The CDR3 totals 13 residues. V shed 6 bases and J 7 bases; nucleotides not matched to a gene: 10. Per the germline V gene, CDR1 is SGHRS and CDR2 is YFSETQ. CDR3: CASTAGSLGEQYF. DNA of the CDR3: TGCGCCAGCACAGCGGGATCGTTGGGGGAGCAGTACTTC. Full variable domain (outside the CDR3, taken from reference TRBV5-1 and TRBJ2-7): KAGVTQTPRYLIKTRGQQVTLSCSPISGHRSVSWYQQTPGQGLQFLFEYFSETQRNKGNFPGRFSGRQFSNSRSEMNVSTLELGDSALYLCASTAGSLGEQYFGPGTRLTVT.

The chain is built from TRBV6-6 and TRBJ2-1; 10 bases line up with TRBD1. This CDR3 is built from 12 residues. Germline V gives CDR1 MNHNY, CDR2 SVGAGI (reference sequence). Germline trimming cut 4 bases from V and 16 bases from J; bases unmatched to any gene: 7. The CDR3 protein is CASSFTGTGDFF. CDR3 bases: TGTGCCAGCAGTTTTACCGGGACAGGGGACTTCTTC.

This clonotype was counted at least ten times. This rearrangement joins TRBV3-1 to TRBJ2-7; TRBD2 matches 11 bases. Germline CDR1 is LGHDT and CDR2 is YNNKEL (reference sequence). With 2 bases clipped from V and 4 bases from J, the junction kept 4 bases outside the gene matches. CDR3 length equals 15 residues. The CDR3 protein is CASSQRLAGGYEQYF. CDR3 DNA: TGTGCCAGCAGCCAACGGTTAGCGGGAGGGTACGAGCAGTACTTC.

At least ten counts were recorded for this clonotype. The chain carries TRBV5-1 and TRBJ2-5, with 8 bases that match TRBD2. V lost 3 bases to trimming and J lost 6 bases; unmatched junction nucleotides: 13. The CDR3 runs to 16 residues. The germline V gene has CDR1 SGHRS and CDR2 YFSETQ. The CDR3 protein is CASSSWSSGEGQTQYF. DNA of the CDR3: TGCGCCAGCAGCTCTTGGAGTAGCGGGGAAGGTCAGACCCAGTACTTC.

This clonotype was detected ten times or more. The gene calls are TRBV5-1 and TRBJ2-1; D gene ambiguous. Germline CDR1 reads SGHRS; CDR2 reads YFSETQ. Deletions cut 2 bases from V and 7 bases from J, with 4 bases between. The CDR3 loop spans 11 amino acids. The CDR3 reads CASSFLNEQFF. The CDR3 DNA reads TGCGCCAGCAGCTTCTTAAATGAGCAGTTCTTC.

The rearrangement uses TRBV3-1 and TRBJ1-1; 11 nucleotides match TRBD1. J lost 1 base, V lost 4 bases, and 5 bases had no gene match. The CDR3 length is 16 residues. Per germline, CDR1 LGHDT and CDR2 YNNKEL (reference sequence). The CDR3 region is CASSRRTGGENTEAFF. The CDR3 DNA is TGTGCCAGCAGCCGTCGGACAGGGGGCGAGAACACTGAAGCTTTCTTT.

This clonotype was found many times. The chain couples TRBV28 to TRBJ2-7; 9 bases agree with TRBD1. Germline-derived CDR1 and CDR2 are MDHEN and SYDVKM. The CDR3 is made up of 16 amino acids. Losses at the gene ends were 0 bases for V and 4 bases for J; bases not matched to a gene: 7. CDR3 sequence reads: CASSLWSGTGPYEQYF. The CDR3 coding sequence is TGTGCCAGCAGTTTATGGTCCGGGACAGGGCCGTACGAGCAGTACTTC.

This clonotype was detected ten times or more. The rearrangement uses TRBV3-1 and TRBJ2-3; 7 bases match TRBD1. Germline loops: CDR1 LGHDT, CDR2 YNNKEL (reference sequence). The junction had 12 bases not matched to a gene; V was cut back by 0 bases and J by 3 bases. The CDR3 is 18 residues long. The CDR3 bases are TGTGCCAGCAGCCAAGATCTTGGTGTGGGGACAGTGACAGATACGCAGTATTTT. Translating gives CASSQDLGVGTVTDTQYF.

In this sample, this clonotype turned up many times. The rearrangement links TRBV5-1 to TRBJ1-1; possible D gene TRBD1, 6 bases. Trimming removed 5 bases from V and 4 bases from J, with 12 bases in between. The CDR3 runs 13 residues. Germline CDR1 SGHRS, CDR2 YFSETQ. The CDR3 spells CASSQEGGTEAFF. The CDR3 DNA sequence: TGCGCCAGCAGTCAAGAGGGGGGCACTGAAGCTTTCTTT.

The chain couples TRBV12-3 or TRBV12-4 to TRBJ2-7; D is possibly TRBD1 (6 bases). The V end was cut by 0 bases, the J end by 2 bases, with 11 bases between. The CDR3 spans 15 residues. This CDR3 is CASSLAGGPTYEQYF. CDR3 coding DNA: TGTGCCAGCAGTTTAGCAGGGGGTCCGACCTACGAGCAGTACTTC.

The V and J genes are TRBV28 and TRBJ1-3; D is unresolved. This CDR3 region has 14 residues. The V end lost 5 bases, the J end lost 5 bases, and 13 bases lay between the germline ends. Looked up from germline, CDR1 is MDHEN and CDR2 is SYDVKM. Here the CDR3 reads CASSAPRNRNTIYF. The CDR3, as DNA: TGTGCCAGCAGTGCTCCGAGAAATAGAAACACCATATATTTT. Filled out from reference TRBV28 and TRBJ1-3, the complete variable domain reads DVKVTQSSRYLVKRTGEKVFLECVQDMDHENMFWYRQDPGLGLRLIYFSYDVKMKEKGDIPEGYSVSREKKERFSLILESASTNQTSMYLCASSAPRNRNTIYFGEGSWLTVV.

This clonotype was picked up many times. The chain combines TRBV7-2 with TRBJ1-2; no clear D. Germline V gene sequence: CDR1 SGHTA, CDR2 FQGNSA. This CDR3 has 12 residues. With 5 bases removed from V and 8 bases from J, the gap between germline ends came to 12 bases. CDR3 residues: CASSPGVGGYTF. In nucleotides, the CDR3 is TGTGCCAGCAGCCCGGGCGTGGGGGGCTACACCTTC.

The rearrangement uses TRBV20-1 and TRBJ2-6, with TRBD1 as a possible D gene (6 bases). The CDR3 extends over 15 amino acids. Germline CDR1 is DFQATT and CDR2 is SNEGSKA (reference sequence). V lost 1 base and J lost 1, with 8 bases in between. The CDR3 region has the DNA TGCAGTGCTAGAGTTACAGGGTCTGGGGCCAACGTCCTGACTTTC. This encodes CSARVTGSGANVLTF.

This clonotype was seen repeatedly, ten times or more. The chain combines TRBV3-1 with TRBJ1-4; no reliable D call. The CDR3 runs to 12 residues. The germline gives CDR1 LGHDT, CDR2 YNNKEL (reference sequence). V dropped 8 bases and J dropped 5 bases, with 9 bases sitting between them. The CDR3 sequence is CASRWRNEKLFF. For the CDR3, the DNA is TGTGCCAGCCGATGGCGAAATGAAAAACTGTTTTTT.

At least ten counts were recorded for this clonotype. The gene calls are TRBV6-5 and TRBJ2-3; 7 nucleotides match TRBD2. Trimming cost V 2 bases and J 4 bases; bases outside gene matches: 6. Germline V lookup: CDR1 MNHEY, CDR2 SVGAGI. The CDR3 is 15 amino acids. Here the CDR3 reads CASSYGGGGADTQYF. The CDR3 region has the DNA TGTGCCAGCAGTTACGGGGGGGGAGGGGCAGATACGCAGTATTTT.

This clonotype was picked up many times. The CDR3 reads CASSLVKATKLPDNEQFF. The CDR3 nucleotides read TGCGCCAGCAGCTTGGTTAAGGCTACAAAACTCCCGGACAATGAGCAGTTCTTC. J is TRBJ2-1 and V is TRBV5-1; D remains ambiguous. Deletions cut 0 bases from V and 5 bases from J, with 21 bases between. The CDR3 has 18 amino acids. The V gene's germline CDR1 is SGHRS and CDR2 YFSETQ. The complete variable domain, with remaining parts taken from reference TRBV5-1 and TRBJ2-1, reads KAGVTQTPRYLIKTRGQQVTLSCSPISGHRSVSWYQQTPGQGLQFLFEYFSETQRNKGNFPGRFSGRQFSNSRSEMNVSTLELGDSALYLCASSLVKATKLPDNEQFFGPGTRLTVL.

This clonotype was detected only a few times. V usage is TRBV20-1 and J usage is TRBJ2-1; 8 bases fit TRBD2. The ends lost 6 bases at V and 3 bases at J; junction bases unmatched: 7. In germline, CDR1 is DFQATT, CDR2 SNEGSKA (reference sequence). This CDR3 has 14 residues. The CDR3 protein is CSANSGNIYNEQFF. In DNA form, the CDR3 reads TGCAGTGCCAATAGCGGGAACATCTACAATGAGCAGTTCTTC.

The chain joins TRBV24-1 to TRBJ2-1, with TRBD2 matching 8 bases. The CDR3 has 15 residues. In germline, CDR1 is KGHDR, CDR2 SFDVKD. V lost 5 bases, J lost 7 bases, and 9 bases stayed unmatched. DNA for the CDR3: TGTGCCACCAGTGGGGGTGGGACTAGTGGGAATGAGCAGTTCTTC. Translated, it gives CATSGGGTSGNEQFF.

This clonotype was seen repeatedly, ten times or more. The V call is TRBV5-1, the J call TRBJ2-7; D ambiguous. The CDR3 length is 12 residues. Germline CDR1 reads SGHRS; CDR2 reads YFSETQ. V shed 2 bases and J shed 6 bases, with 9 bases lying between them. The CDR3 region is CASSFEGGEQYF. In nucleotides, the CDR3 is TGCGCCAGCAGCTTTGAAGGTGGCGAGCAGTACTTC.

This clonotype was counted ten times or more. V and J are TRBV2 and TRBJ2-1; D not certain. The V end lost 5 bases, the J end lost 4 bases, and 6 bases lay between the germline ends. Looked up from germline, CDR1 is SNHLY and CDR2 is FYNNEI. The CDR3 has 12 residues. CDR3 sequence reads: CASSPTYNEQFF. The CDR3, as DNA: TGTGCCAGCAGTCCGACGTACAATGAGCAGTTCTTC.

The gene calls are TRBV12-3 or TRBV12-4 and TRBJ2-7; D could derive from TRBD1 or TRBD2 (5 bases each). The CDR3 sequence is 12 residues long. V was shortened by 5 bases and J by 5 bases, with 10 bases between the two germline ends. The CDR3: CASSGGLDEQYF. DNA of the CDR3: TGTGCCAGCAGTGGGGGTCTGGACGAGCAGTACTTC.

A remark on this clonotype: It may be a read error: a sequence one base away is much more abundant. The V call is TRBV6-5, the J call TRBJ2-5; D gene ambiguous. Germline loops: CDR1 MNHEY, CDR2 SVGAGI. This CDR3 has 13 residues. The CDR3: CAGSYRVQETQYF. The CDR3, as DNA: TGTGCCGGCAGTTACCGGGTCCAAGAGACCCAGTACTTC.

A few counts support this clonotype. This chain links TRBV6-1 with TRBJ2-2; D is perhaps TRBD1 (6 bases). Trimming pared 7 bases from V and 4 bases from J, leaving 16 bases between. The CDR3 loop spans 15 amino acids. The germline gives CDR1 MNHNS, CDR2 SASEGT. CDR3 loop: CASTTGSLFTGELFF. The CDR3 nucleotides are TGTGCCAGCACAACAGGGTCGTTGTTCACCGGGGAGCTGTTTTTT.

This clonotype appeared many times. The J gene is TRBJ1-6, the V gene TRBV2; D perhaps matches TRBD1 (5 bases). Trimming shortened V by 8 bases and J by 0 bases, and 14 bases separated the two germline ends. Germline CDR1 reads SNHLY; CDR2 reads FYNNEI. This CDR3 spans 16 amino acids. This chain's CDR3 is CASLAGVSSYNSPLHF. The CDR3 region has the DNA TGTGCCAGCCTTGCGGGGGTGAGCTCCTATAATTCACCCCTCCACTTT.

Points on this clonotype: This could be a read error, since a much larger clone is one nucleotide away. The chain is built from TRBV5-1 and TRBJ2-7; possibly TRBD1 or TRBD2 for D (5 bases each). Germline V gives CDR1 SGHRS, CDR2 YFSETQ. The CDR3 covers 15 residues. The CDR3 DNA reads TGCGCCAGCAGCCGATCCGGGACGGAACATGGCGAGCAGTCCTTC. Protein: CASSRSGTEHGEQSF.

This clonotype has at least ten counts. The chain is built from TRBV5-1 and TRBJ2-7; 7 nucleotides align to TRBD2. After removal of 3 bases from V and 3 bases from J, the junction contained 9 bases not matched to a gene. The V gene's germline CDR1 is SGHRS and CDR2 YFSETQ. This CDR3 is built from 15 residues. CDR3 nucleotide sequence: TGCGCCAGCAGCTCCTCGGCGGGGGAGAGCTACGAGCAGTACTTC. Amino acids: CASSSSAGESYEQYF.

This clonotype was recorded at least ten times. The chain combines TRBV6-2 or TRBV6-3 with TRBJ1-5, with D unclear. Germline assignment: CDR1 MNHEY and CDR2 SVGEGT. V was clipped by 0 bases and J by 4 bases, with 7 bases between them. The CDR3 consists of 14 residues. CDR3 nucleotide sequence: TGTGCCAGCAGTTACTCGGCAGGTAATCAGCCCCAGCATTTT. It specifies CASSYSAGNQPQHF.

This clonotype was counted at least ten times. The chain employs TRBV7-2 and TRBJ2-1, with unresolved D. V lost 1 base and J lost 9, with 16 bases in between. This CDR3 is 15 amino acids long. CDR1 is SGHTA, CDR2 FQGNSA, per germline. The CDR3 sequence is CASSLVSGEFSEQFF. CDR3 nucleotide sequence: TGTGCCAGCAGCTTAGTCAGTGGAGAGTTCAGTGAGCAGTTCTTC.